This entry features one T cell receptor (beta chain) sequence. The sample comes from a study of T cell changes during pregnancy in multiple sclerosis. Only in-frame clones appear in the TCRdb table, and some are missing; sequencing was by immunoSEQ multiplex PCR. Here the sample spans about 56,000 clones, 70% to 90% being singletons. The ends were cut back, 3 bases at V and 4 bases at J, with 12 bases in the middle. CDR3 size: 14 residues. Germline V gene sequence: CDR1 LGHNA, CDR2 YSLEER. The rearrangement uses TRBV4-3 and TRBJ2-5, with D possibly matching TRBD1 (8 bases). The specimen comprised peripheral blood, sampled after pregnancy. The sequence was collected from a female donor with multiple sclerosis, enrolled in a pregnancy study. The CDR3 bases are TGCGCCAGCAGCCATCACAGGGGGGGAGAGACCCAGTACTTC. Translating gives CASSHHRGGETQYF.